These 14 T cell receptor beta chains were sequenced from one sample in a study of control samples from healthy donors and cancer patients. TCRdb's copy holds only in-frame clones and misses some; the assay was immunoSEQ multiplex PCR. The profile shows some 150,000 clones, about 93% of them singletons. The sample consisted of blood. The receptors were gathered from a woman in her sixties in good health.

The chain combines TRBV29-1 with TRBJ2-7; D is tentatively TRBD1 or TRBD2 (5 bases each). Trimming shortened V by 7 bases and J by 2 bases, and 21 bases separated the two germline ends. This CDR3 has 15 amino acids. Germline lookup yields CDR1 SQVTM and CDR2 ANQGSEA. CDR3 loop: CSATPGSRGPYEQYF. The DNA of the CDR3 is TGCAGCGCCACTCCCGGGTCCCGGGGACCCTACGAGCAGTACTTC.

The chain employs TRBV27 and TRBJ1-6; a possible D gene is TRBD1 (5 bases). CDR3 size: 16 residues. Trimming took off 3 bases at V and 9 bases at J, with 18 bases between the two ends. CDR1 MNHEY and CDR2 SMNVEV come from the germline V gene (reference sequence). CDR3 sequence: CASSLRDGRISSPLHF. The CDR3 bases are TGTGCCAGCAGTTTGCGGGACGGGAGAATTAGTTCACCCCTCCACTTT.

The chain carries TRBV5-8 and TRBJ2-7, with D possibly matching TRBD1 (7 bases). Trimming removed 4 bases from V and 0 bases from J, with 11 bases in between. The CDR3 length is 14 residues. Germline V lookup: CDR1 SGHTS, CDR2 YDEGEE. The CDR3 DNA is TGTGCCAGCAGCGGAGGGGACAGCTCCTACGAGCAGTACTTC. It translates to CASSGGDSSYEQYF.

The chain joins TRBV5-6 to TRBJ1-5; D gene unclear. CDR1 is SGHDT and CDR2 is YYEEEE in the germline V gene. The CDR3 has 16 amino acids. Trimming pared 1 base from V and 0 bases from J, leaving 11 bases between. In nucleotides, the CDR3 is TGTGCCAGCAGCTTGAGAGTGAGACCTAGCAATCAGCCCCAGCATTTT. It specifies CASSLRVRPSNQPQHF.

The chain links TRBV9 to TRBJ1-3; D is undetermined. The germline CDR1 and CDR2 sequences are SGDLS and YYNGEE. The CDR3 runs to 14 residues. Trimming shortened V by 5 bases and J by 0 bases, and 9 bases separated the two germline ends. This chain's CDR3 is CASSVMSSGNTIYF. In DNA form, the CDR3 reads TGTGCCAGCAGTGTAATGAGCTCTGGAAACACCATATATTTT.

The gene calls are TRBV27 and TRBJ2-7; D is unresolved. The V gene's germline CDR1 is MNHEY and CDR2 SMNVEV (reference sequence). The CDR3 sequence is 15 residues long. The V end was cut by 5 bases, the J end by 3 bases, with 17 bases between. CDR3 loop: CASSATRNNYYEQYF. DNA for the CDR3: TGTGCCAGCAGTGCGACCCGAAACAACTACTACGAGCAGTACTTC.

The gene calls are TRBV15 and TRBJ1-3, with a tentative D call TRBD1 (5 bases). V gave up 5 bases and J gave up 0 bases, with 14 bases separating them. The CDR3 is made up of 16 amino acids. Germline CDR1 is LNHNV and CDR2 is YYDKDF (reference sequence). CDR3 sequence (DNA): TGTGCCACCAGCGGCCGACAGCCGCTCTCTGGAAACACCATATATTTT. This gives the protein CATSGRQPLSGNTIYF.

CDR3 DNA sequence: TGTGCCACCAGCAGAGAGCGGACATCAATCGAGCAGTACTTC. It yields the protein CATSRERTSIEQYF. This rearrangement joins TRBV15 to TRBJ2-7, with D possibly TRBD1 on 5 matching bases. CDR3 length equals 14 residues. The germline gives CDR1 LNHNV, CDR2 YYDKDF (reference sequence). Trimming stripped 0 bases from V and 6 bases from J, with 12 bases between.

The chain uses TRBV19 and TRBJ1-4; D might be TRBD1 (5 bases). Germline loops: CDR1 LNHDA, CDR2 SQIVND (reference sequence). V lost 7 bases and J 4 bases, leaving 16 bases between the germline ends. The CDR3 length is 15 residues. The CDR3 loop reads CASIGTRRGNEKLFF. The DNA for the CDR3 is TGTGCCAGTATAGGCACAAGGAGGGGTAATGAAAAACTGTTTTTT.

V is TRBV7-8 and J is TRBJ1-2; D ambiguous. Germline values: CDR1 SGHVS, CDR2 FQNEAQ. The CDR3 extends over 15 amino acids. V lost 1 base and J lost 0, with 9 bases in between. CDR3 amino acids: CASSLDHSPNYGYTF. Here the CDR3 DNA reads TGTGCCAGCAGCTTAGATCACAGTCCTAACTATGGCTACACCTTC.

The chain links TRBV18 to TRBJ2-1; TRBD1 agrees at 10 bases. Looked up from germline, CDR1 is KGHSH and CDR2 is LQKENI. The J segment lost 8 bases and the V segment lost 2 bases, leaving 6 bases of the junction unmatched. The length of the CDR3 is 15 residues. The DNA of the CDR3 is TGTGCCAGCTCACCAACCGGGACAGGGGTCCATGAGCAGTTCTTC. Translating it yields CASSPTGTGVHEQFF.

This clone occurred once. V usage is TRBV29-1 and J usage is TRBJ2-3; maybe TRBD1 (5 bases). CDR1 and CDR2 (germline): SQVTM, ANQGSEA. This CDR3 has 13 amino acids. Trimming took 3 bases from V and 2 from J, leaving 9 bases between them. Here the CDR3 DNA reads TGCAGCGTTGATGACAGCTACACAGATACGCAGTATTTT. Protein: CSVDDSYTDTQYF.

J is TRBJ1-1 and V is TRBV19; TRBD1 agrees at 7 bases. This CDR3 has 15 amino acids. Per the germline V gene, CDR1 is LNHDA and CDR2 is SQIVND (reference sequence). Trimming at V came to 4 bases and at J to 5 bases, leaving 10 bases not matched to a gene. CDR3 amino acids: CASSNSGTAKTEAFF. Here the CDR3 DNA reads TGTGCCAGTAGTAACAGTGGGACAGCCAAGACTGAAGCTTTCTTT.

Here the CDR3 DNA reads TGTGCCAGTAGTATGTTAGCAGAGCTCTATGGCTACACCTTC. Protein product: CASSMLAELYGYTF. V is TRBV19 and J is TRBJ1-2; D not certain. CDR1 and CDR2 (germline): LNHDA, SQIVND (reference sequence). CDR3 length equals 14 residues. The V end lost 3 bases, the J end lost 4 bases, and 12 bases lay between the germline ends. Complete variable domain (other parts from reference TRBV19 and TRBJ1-2): DGGITQSPKYLFRKEGQNVTLSCEQNLNHDAMYWYRQDPGQGLRLIYYSQIVNDFQKGDIAEGYSVSREKKESFPLTVTSAQKNPTAFYLCASSMLAELYGYTFGSGTRLTVV.